The 17 T cell receptor beta chains listed next were all sequenced from one sample in a study of blood T cell repertoires in COVID-19. Sequenced by immunoSEQ multiplex PCR; TCRdb stores in-frame clones only, minus some. The data show roughly 250,000 clones, around nine tenths seen once. The sample consisted of peripheral blood. The receptors shown here come from a woman aged 40 to 50 who had recovered from COVID-19.

In nucleotides, the CDR3 is TGTGCCAGCAGCGTCCGACCCAGCGATGGCTACACCTTC. This gives the protein CASSVRPSDGYTF. V is TRBV9 and J is TRBJ1-2; D is unclear. Germline V gene data show CDR1 as SGDLS and CDR2 as YYNGEE. This CDR3 has 13 residues. Deletions cut 2 bases from V and 6 bases from J, with 11 bases between.

A few counts support this clone. The chain couples TRBV19 to TRBJ2-2; no clear D gene. V was clipped by 6 bases and J by 5 bases, with 25 bases between them. The CDR3 spans 18 residues. CDR1 is LNHDA and CDR2 is SQIVND in the germline V gene (reference sequence). The CDR3 coding sequence is TGTGCCAGTAGCTATCCCAGGCCCCGCGTCGGCCTAACCGGGGAGCTGTTTTTT. It specifies CASSYPRPRVGLTGELFF.

The rearrangement uses TRBV9 and TRBJ1-6; no clear D gene. In germline, CDR1 is SGDLS, CDR2 YYNGEE. The CDR3 has 15 residues. Trimming left V 4 bases short and J 2 bases short, with 10 bases between. CDR3 sequence: CASSSSGTYNSPLHF. In DNA, the CDR3 is TGTGCCAGCAGCTCCTCCGGGACCTATAATTCACCCCTCCACTTT. Combining the CDR3 with reference TRBV9 and TRBJ1-6 gives the whole variable domain DSGVTQTPKHLITATGQRVTLRCSPRSGDLSVYWYQQSLDQGLQFLIQYYNGEERAKGNILERFSAQQFPDLHSELNLSSLELGDSALYFCASSSSGTYNSPLHFGNGTRLTVT.

This chain joins TRBV11-2 and TRBJ2-5; TRBD2 matches 13 bases. The CDR3 length is 16 residues. With 6 bases clipped from V and 7 bases from J, the junction kept 11 bases outside the gene matches. The germline V gene encodes CDR1 SGHAT and CDR2 FQNNGV. The CDR3 DNA reads as TGTGCCAGCAGGGATACTAGCGGGGGGGCCTCCGCGACCCAGTACTTC. It codes for CASRDTSGGASATQYF.

The gene calls are TRBV28 and TRBJ1-5, with 7 bases lining up with TRBD1. The CDR3 runs to 17 residues. V was pared by 4 bases and J by 1 base, with 10 bases of the junction left unmatched. Germline loops: CDR1 MDHEN, CDR2 SYDVKM. Written as DNA, the CDR3 is TGTGCCAGCAGTTCCACCTCACAGGGGCTCAGCAATCAGCCCCAGCATTTT. Translation: CASSSTSQGLSNQPQHF. Combining the CDR3 with reference TRBV28 and TRBJ1-5 gives the whole variable domain DVKVTQSSRYLVKRTGEKVFLECVQDMDHENMFWYRQDPGLGLRLIYFSYDVKMKEKGDIPEGYSVSREKKERFSLILESASTNQTSMYLCASSSTSQGLSNQPQHFGDGTRLSIL.

The count of this clone is one. The chain uses TRBV28 and TRBJ2-7; 8 bases are shared with TRBD2. V was clipped by 8 bases and J by 1 base; unmatched bases: 7. Per the germline V gene, CDR1 is MDHEN and CDR2 is SYDVKM. The CDR3 is 14 amino acids. CDR3 in amino acids: CASRSGRASYEQYF. CDR3 DNA: TGTGCCAGCCGCTCCGGGAGGGCGTCCTACGAGCAGTACTTC.

This rearrangement joins TRBV5-6 to TRBJ1-3, with TRBD1 matching 7 bases. This CDR3 has 16 amino acids. Per the germline V gene, CDR1 is SGHDT and CDR2 is YYEEEE. J was trimmed by 4 bases and V by 4 bases; bases with no gene match: 11. CDR3 DNA: TGTGCCAGCAGCCCCTGGGGTAGGGGACAGGGAAACACCATATATTTT. It specifies CASSPWGRGQGNTIYF.

This clone was counted between two and nine times. The V and J genes are TRBV7-9 and TRBJ1-5; 10 bases map to TRBD1. The trim removed 5 bases at V and 8 bases at J, leaving 6 bases unmatched. The length of the CDR3 is 14 residues. Germline-derived CDR1 and CDR2 are SEHNR and FQNEAQ (reference sequence). DNA for the CDR3: TGTGCCAGCAGCCCCGGGACAGGGGCGAAGCCCCAGCATTTT. Its translation is CASSPGTGAKPQHF.

This clone occurred once. This sequence joins TRBV27 and TRBJ2-6; D is unresolved. Germline V lookup: CDR1 MNHEY, CDR2 SMNVEV (reference sequence). Between the trimmed V and J ends, which lost 5 bases and 4 bases, there was a span of 12 bases. The CDR3 consists of 15 residues. The CDR3 is CASSRSAQGANVLTF. CDR3 nucleotide sequence: TGTGCCAGCAGTAGGAGTGCGCAGGGGGCCAACGTCCTGACTTTC.

This chain connects TRBV19 to TRBJ1-1; D possibly corresponds to TRBD1 (6 bases). The CDR3 contains 16 residues. Trimming cost V 7 bases and J 0 bases, with 18 bases left between them. CDR1 and CDR2 from the germline V gene are LNHDA and SQIVND (reference sequence). In DNA, the CDR3 is TGTGCCAGTACCGAATTCCCCAGGGGCATGAACACTGAAGCTTTCTTT. Amino acid sequence: CASTEFPRGMNTEAFF.

The chain recombines TRBV7-2 with TRBJ1-2; tentative D call: TRBD1 (5 bases). The CDR3 runs 11 residues. The germline gives CDR1 SGHTA, CDR2 FQGNSA. Trimming removed 3 bases at V and 11 bases at J, with 10 bases between. DNA of the CDR3: TGTGCCAGCAGCTTCCACCAGGGATACACCTTC. Encoded protein: CASSFHQGYTF.

This rearrangement joins TRBV2 to TRBJ2-1; D is ambiguous. The CDR3 runs 13 residues. Deletions cut 3 bases from V and 9 bases from J, with 12 bases between. CDR1 and CDR2 (germline): SNHLY, FYNNEI. CDR3 loop: CASSDQAYSEQFF. The CDR3 DNA reads as TGTGCCAGCAGTGACCAGGCCTATAGTGAGCAGTTCTTC.

V and J are TRBV6-1 and TRBJ1-2; D may be TRBD1 (6 bases). Looked up from germline, CDR1 is MNHNS and CDR2 is SASEGT. This CDR3 comprises 13 residues. Between the trimmed V and J ends, which lost 2 bases and 8 bases, there was a span of 12 bases. CDR3 in amino acids: CASSESGVWGYTF. The CDR3 DNA reads TGTGCCAGCAGTGAATCAGGGGTCTGGGGCTACACCTTC.

CDR3 coding DNA: TGTGCCAGCAGCTTTAACCCCGACAGCAACTATGGCTACACCTTC. Residues: CASSFNPDSNYGYTF. J is TRBJ1-2 and V is TRBV11-1; tentatively, D is TRBD1 (5 bases). Between the trimmed V and J ends, which lost 3 bases and 2 bases, there was a span of 13 bases. This CDR3 is 15 amino acids long. The germline gives CDR1 SGHAT, CDR2 FQDESV (reference sequence).

The chain has TRBV5-1 and TRBJ1-2; 9 nucleotides agree with TRBD1. Germline assignment: CDR1 SGHRS and CDR2 YFSETQ. Trimming at V came to 4 bases and at J to 4 bases, leaving 8 bases not matched to a gene. The CDR3 covers 15 residues. CDR3 in DNA: TGCGCCAGCAGCCAGGGACAGGGAGAACTCTATGGCTACACCTTC. This gives the protein CASSQGQGELYGYTF.

The rearrangement links TRBV27 to TRBJ2-4, with 7 bases fitting TRBD1. V trimming: 2 bases; J trimming: 4 bases; junction bases outside the gene matches: 2. Looked up from germline, CDR1 is MNHEY and CDR2 is SMNVEV (reference sequence). CDR3 length: 14 residues. Here the CDR3 DNA reads TGTGCCAGCAGTTTAAGGGACAGTAAAAACATTCAGTACTTC. Protein: CASSLRDSKNIQYF.

The chain couples TRBV4-3 to TRBJ1-2, with 8 bases fitting TRBD1. Per germline, CDR1 LGHNA and CDR2 YSLEER. The V segment lost 5 bases and the J segment 8 bases; nucleotides outside the gene matches: 13. The CDR3 contains 15 residues. CDR3 protein: CASSSYTGTGSGYTF. The CDR3 DNA reads as TGCGCCAGCAGCTCTTACACCGGGACAGGTTCAGGCTACACCTTC.